The source of this T cell receptor beta chain is a study of T cells in women clearing cervical HPV infection. On the study more broadly: Control women cleared a single incident HPV16 infection within 12 months. Blood came at first lesion visit for cases, post-clearance for controls. Study-wide findings and caveats: Cases carried less TRBV6-7 than controls: roughly 0.11% versus 0.16%.

The V end was cut by 2 bases, the J end by 5 bases, with 7 bases between. The CDR3 is made up of 13 amino acids. Germline values: CDR1 WNHNN, CDR2 SYGVQD (reference sequence). Data came from immunoSEQ multiplex PCR; TCRdb stores just in-frame clones and leaves some out. This table holds fewer than 50,000 clones. Turning to this clone: The antigen is not known. The read gets to within 3 residues of the CDR3 end, and the germline J gene fills in the rest.

Prevalent HPV16 infections were excluded; only incident single HPV16 infections included. This chain links TRBV10-1 with TRBJ2-1; a weak D match, TRBD2 (6 bases). Input material: blood buffy coat. The origin of this receptor is a woman aged 18-70 years with a cervical HPV16 infection that either progressed to CIN3+ or cleared (not recorded which). The sequenced part of the CDR3 DNA is TGCGCCAGCAGTGAGGGACTACACAATGAG. This sequence encodes CASSEGLHNE. The full-length CDR3 reads as CASSEGLHNEQFF.